Listed below are T cell receptor beta chains from one sample, sequenced in a study of T cell responses to AZD1222 COVID-19 vaccine. Assay: immunoSEQ multiplex PCR; the TCRdb copy retains only in-frame clones and omits some. This table holds about 140,000 clones, roughly 90% found once. The sequencing used peripheral blood, collected on day 0 of AZD1222 vaccination. These receptors all come from an adult in good health. Both conserved end residues are part of each CDR3. Fields, in order: D gene, CDR3 length, V gene, J gene, clone size, CDR3 DNA, CDR3 protein. A D gene is named only where the DNA matches it firmly. Rows may omit the clone size; those that give it use once, few, many or a size class.

TRBD2	15	TRBV6-1	TRBJ2-5	NA	TGTGCCAGCAGTGAAATGAGCGGGGGGGTCCGGACCCAGTACTTC	CASSEMSGGVRTQYF
NA	14	TRBV5-1	TRBJ2-7	once	TGCGCCAGCAGACCGGCCGGAAGGGGACACGAGCAGTACTTC	CASRPAGRGHEQYF
NA	15	TRBV18	TRBJ1-5	NA	TGTGCCAGCTCACCACCGAATCTGAGCAATCAGCCCCAGCATTTT	CASSPPNLSNQPQHF
TRBD2	13	TRBV12-3/TRBV12-4	TRBJ2-7	NA	TGTGCCAGTAGGGGAGCGGGAGGATACGAGCAGTACTTC	CASRGAGGYEQYF
NA	13	TRBV6-5	TRBJ1-2	NA	TGTGCCAGCGGATGGGAACCGACACCCCTGAGGACCTTC	CASGWEPTPLRTF
NA	16	TRBV4-2	TRBJ2-1	NA	TGTGCCAGCAGCCAAGATCTGGGGCTAGGATACAATGAGCAGTTCTTC	CASSQDLGLGYNEQFF
NA	16	TRBV5-6	TRBJ1-2	NA	TGTGCCAGCAGCTTGGCCGTTGCGTCGACAGTTGGTGGCTACACCTTC	CASSLAVASTVGGYTF
NA	16	TRBV15	TRBJ2-6	NA	TGTGCCACCAGCAGAGATCGAGGCTCTGGGGCCAACGTCCTGACTTTC	CATSRDRGSGANVLTF
NA	14	TRBV6-1	TRBJ1-2	NA	TGTGCCAGCAGTGAAGGACCCCATGGGTTTGGCTACACCTTC	CASSEGPHGFGYTF
TRBD2	14	TRBV7-3	TRBJ2-1	NA	TGTGCCAGCAGCCAGACTAGCGGGAGCGATGAGCAGTTCTTC	CASSQTSGSDEQFF
NA	15	TRBV7-9	TRBJ2-7	NA	TGTGCCAGCAGCTTAGGTGCAAGCACAACCTACGAGCAGTACTTC	CASSLGASTTYEQYF
NA	15	TRBV11-2	TRBJ2-5	NA	TGTGCCAGCAGCTTACAAGTATTAGGGGGGGAGACCCAGTACTTC	CASSLQVLGGETQYF
NA	16	TRBV6-5	TRBJ1-6	NA	TGTGCCAGCAGTTACGCGGAGAGCTCCTATAATTCACCCCTCCACTTT	CASSYAESSYNSPLHF
TRBD1	15	TRBV10-1	TRBJ1-1	NA	TGCGCCAGCAGTGGGGACAGGGGGCCCGTCACTGAAGCTTTCTTT	CASSGDRGPVTEAFF
NA	17	TRBV10-3	TRBJ2-7	NA	TGTGCCATCAGTGAGTCGTTCGGGGGAGGCCCCTGGTACGAGCAGTACTTC	CAISESFGGGPWYEQYF
NA	12	TRBV29-1	TRBJ1-2	once	TGCAGCGTTGTCTTCCAAATCCATGGCTACACCTTC	CSVVFQIHGYTF
NA	14	TRBV27	TRBJ1-6	once	TGTGCCAGCAGTTTATACCAGGGTAATTCACCCCTCCACTTT	CASSLYQGNSPLHF
NA	13	TRBV19	TRBJ1-1	NA	TGTGCCAGTAAGGGGGGGAAGAACACTGAAGCTTTCTTT	CASKGGKNTEAFF
TRBD1	14	TRBV15	TRBJ1-4	NA	TGTGCCACCAGCAAAGGACAGGGGTACGAAAAACTGTTTTTT	CATSKGQGYEKLFF
NA	14	TRBV11-2	TRBJ1-2	NA	TGTGCCAGCAGCTTAGCGGGGTTCTGGACCGGCTACACCTTC	CASSLAGFWTGYTF
TRBD1	16	TRBV9	TRBJ1-3	NA	TGTGCCAGCAGCGTCGGACAGGGGGGATCTGGAAACACCATATATTTT	CASSVGQGGSGNTIYF
NA	14	TRBV18	TRBJ1-1	NA	TGTGCCAGCTCACCACCAGGCCGAAACACTGAAGCTTTCTTT	CASSPPGRNTEAFF
NA	14	TRBV7-3	TRBJ2-7	NA	TGTGCCAGCAGCCCGTCGGGACATGGTTACGAGCAGTACTTC	CASSPSGHGYEQYF
NA	13	TRBV4-1	TRBJ1-5	NA	TGCGCCAGCAGCCAAGCGGGCGCGGAGCCCCAGCATTTT	CASSQAGAEPQHF
TRBD1	16	TRBV5-1	TRBJ1-2	NA	TGCGCCAGCAGCACGTGGGACAGGGTTAAACAGGATGGCTACACCTTC	CASSTWDRVKQDGYTF
NA	15	TRBV6-2/TRBV6-3	TRBJ2-5	NA	TGTGCCAGCAGTTATGTAATCGGGAGCCAAGAGACCCAGTACTTC	CASSYVIGSQETQYF
TRBD2	16	TRBV6-5	TRBJ2-3	once	TGTGCCAGCAGTTTGGGACTAGCGGGGGCCGTGGATACGCAGTATTTT	CASSLGLAGAVDTQYF
TRBD1	14	TRBV27	TRBJ1-2	few	TGTGCCAGCAGTACGGGGGACAGTCATTCTGGCTACACCTTC	CASSTGDSHSGYTF
NA	13	TRBV6-5	TRBJ1-1	once	TGTGCCAGCAGTCAACTGAGATACACTGAAGCTTTCTTT	CASSQLRYTEAFF
NA	13	TRBV2	TRBJ1-2	NA	TGTGCCAGCAGTGCAGGGGAGAGACATGGCTACACCTTC	CASSAGERHGYTF
TRBD1	17	TRBV5-1	TRBJ1-4	NA	TGCGCCAGCAGCTTGGCTCAGGGGGTTGCAACTAATGAAAAACTGTTTTTT	CASSLAQGVATNEKLFF
NA	14	TRBV4-1	TRBJ2-1	NA	TGCGCCAGCATAGACCGCCCGAGGGGAAATGAGCAGTTCTTC	CASIDRPRGNEQFF
NA	15	TRBV27	TRBJ2-2	NA	TGTGCCAGCAGTCTGTACCGCACGAACACCGGGGAGCTGTTTTTT	CASSLYRTNTGELFF
NA	11	TRBV6-5	TRBJ1-2	NA	TGTGCCAGCAGCTACCAGGGTGGCTACACCTTC	CASSYQGGYTF
NA	12	TRBV7-9	TRBJ1-1	NA	TGTGCCAGCAGCTCTCAGGGCACTGAAGCTTTCTTT	CASSSQGTEAFF
TRBD1	15	TRBV7-8	TRBJ1-2	NA	TGTGCCAGCAGCGGAGAGGGACAGCCTAACTATGGCTACACCTTC	CASSGEGQPNYGYTF
NA	14	TRBV10-3	TRBJ1-2	NA	TGTGCCATATCACAACAGAACCGGGGCTATGGCTACACCTTC	CAISQQNRGYGYTF
NA	12	TRBV6-5	TRBJ2-1	NA	TGTGCCAGCACGGACAGATACAATGAGCAGTTCTTC	CASTDRYNEQFF
NA	15	TRBV5-1	TRBJ1-2	NA	TGCGCCAGCAGCTTAACCAGCGGGAATAACTATGGCTACACCTTC	CASSLTSGNNYGYTF
NA	13	TRBV5-4	TRBJ1-2	NA	TGTGCCAGCAGCTTGGACGGATACTATGGCTACACCTTC	CASSLDGYYGYTF
TRBD2	15	TRBV3-1/TRBV3-2	TRBJ2-7	NA	TGTGCCAGCAGCCAAGAAGGACTAGGGTCCTACGAGCAGTACTTC	CASSQEGLGSYEQYF
NA	13	TRBV27	TRBJ1-1	NA	TGTGCCAGCAGGCGACAGCCGAACACTGAAGCTTTCTTT	CASRRQPNTEAFF
NA	13	TRBV27	TRBJ2-7	NA	TGTGCCAGCAGCCTTGGGCGGTCCTACGAGCAGTACTTC	CASSLGRSYEQYF
NA	14	TRBV30	TRBJ2-5	NA	TGTGCCTGGAACTTAATAGGGGGATCGGAGACCCAGTACTTC	CAWNLIGGSETQYF
NA	15	TRBV27	TRBJ1-4	NA	TGTGCCAGCAGTTTTCGTTTTGCAACTAATGAAAAACTGTTTTTT	CASSFRFATNEKLFF
TRBD1	14	TRBV30	TRBJ1-2	NA	TGTGCCTGGAGTTACTCCGGACAGGGCTATGGCTACACCTTC	CAWSYSGQGYGYTF